This note documents a single TCR beta chain sequence. Here the CDR3 omits its conserved ending phenylalanine or tryptophan, so a read error is the likely source. These data originate in a study of T cells in Graves' hyperthyroidism and ophthalmopathy. The CDR3 consists of 15 residues. Germline-derived CDR1 and CDR2 are SEHNR and FQNEAQ (reference sequence). The trim removed 3 bases at V and 2 bases at J, leaving 7 bases unmatched. The TCR beta CDR3 regions underwent amplification using RNA transcripts as the source. HTBI primers drove first-round RT-PCR of the TCR CDR3. TCRdb fed the multiplex PCR reads into MiXCR, producing one record per CDR3 protein. Of approximately 610,000 distinct CDR3 sequences listed, under 15% were seen once; the top ten hold around 4.5%. Lactation, pregnancy, other autoimmune disease or uncontrolled infection led to exclusion of patients.

The sample taken for sequencing was blood. The rearrangement joins TRBV7-9 to TRBJ2-7; 7 bases fit TRBD2. The clonotype was recovered from a woman between 40 and 55 years old with Graves' ophthalmopathy. This chain's CDR3 is CASSFGVGRAYEQYL. For the CDR3, the DNA is TGTGCCAGCAGCTTCGGCGTAGGGAGGGCCTACGAGCAGTACCTC.